These 17 T cell receptor beta chains share one sample of origin, sequenced in a study of cytomegalovirus exposure and HLA in healthy donors. The PCR was carried out with 60 Vbeta primers and 13 Jbeta primers. TCRdb's copy holds only in-frame clones and misses some; the assay was immunoSEQ multiplex PCR. The table records some 160,000 clones, 65% to 85% of them present only once. Sequencing used PBMCs. All receptors come from a woman between 35 and 50 years old in good health and CMV-seropositive.

The CDR3 reads CASIPGIMNTEAFF. Written as DNA, the CDR3 is TGTGCCAGCATTCCGGGAATTATGAACACTGAAGCTTTCTTT. V usage is TRBV6-1 and J usage is TRBJ1-1; D is unclear. The CDR3 has 14 amino acids. Looked up from germline, CDR1 is MNHNS and CDR2 is SASEGT. V was cut by 7 bases and J by 0 bases, with 12 bases left in between.

The chain couples TRBV27 to TRBJ2-2; TRBD1 matches at 9 bases. CDR1 is MNHEY and CDR2 is SMNVEV in the germline V gene (reference sequence). CDR3 length: 16 amino acids. Trimming removed 5 bases from V and 5 bases from J; junction bases left unmatched: 9. This CDR3 is CASSLGQGMKTGELFF. CDR3 coding DNA: TGTGCCAGCAGTCTTGGACAGGGGATGAAGACCGGGGAGCTGTTTTTT.

The V call is TRBV14, the J call TRBJ2-2; TRBD1 is a possible D gene (6 bases). The V gene lost 4 bases and the J gene lost 6 bases, with 9 bases spanning the gap. The CDR3 is made up of 13 amino acids. Germline-derived CDR1 and CDR2 are SGHDN and FVKESK. In DNA, the CDR3 is TGTGCCAGCAGCCTTCGACAGGCCGGGGAGCTGTTTTTT. Protein product: CASSLRQAGELFF.

The chain joins TRBV7-2 to TRBJ2-5, with 11 bases aligning to TRBD2. Germline CDR1 SGHTA, CDR2 FQGNSA. CDR3 length: 15 amino acids. Trimming cost V 6 bases and J 5 bases; bases outside gene matches: 8. The CDR3 nucleotides read TGTGCCAGCAGTCATCTAGCGGGGGGAATGGAGACCCAGTACTTC. Protein sequence: CASSHLAGGMETQYF.

The chain joins TRBV7-9 to TRBJ2-1, with a weak D call TRBD2 (7 bases). The CDR3 length is 12 residues. Germline loops: CDR1 SEHNR, CDR2 FQNEAQ (reference sequence). V was cut by 1 base and J by 10 bases, with 8 bases left in between. CDR3 in amino acids: CASSLGGGEQFF. In DNA form, the CDR3 reads TGTGCCAGCAGCTTAGGGGGGGGCGAGCAGTTCTTC.

This clone was observed once. The V gene is TRBV27, the J gene TRBJ2-1, with 7 nucleotides matching TRBD2. CDR1 MNHEY and CDR2 SMNVEV come from the germline V gene (reference sequence). This CDR3 is built from 14 residues. The V segment lost 7 bases and the J segment 2 bases; nucleotides outside the gene matches: 5. This CDR3 is CASKGGYPYNEQFF. The CDR3 DNA follows: TGTGCCAGCAAGGGAGGGTACCCCTACAATGAGCAGTTCTTC.

This clone was seen only a few times. The J gene is TRBJ2-7, the V gene TRBV30; 9 bases agree with TRBD1. V trimming: 0 bases; J trimming: 4 bases; junction bases outside the gene matches: 7. This CDR3 contains 15 residues. CDR1 is GTSNPN and CDR2 is SVGIG in the germline V gene (reference sequence). The CDR3 nucleotides read TGTGCCTGGAGTGTACACCGGACAGGGGTATACGAGCAGTACTTC. This translates into CAWSVHRTGVYEQYF.

This chain connects TRBV30 to TRBJ2-3, with D perhaps matching TRBD2 (5 bases). CDR3 length: 14 residues. V was cut by 0 bases and J by 1 base, with 8 bases left in between. The germline gives CDR1 GTSNPN, CDR2 SVGIG (reference sequence). The CDR3, as DNA: TGTGCCTGGAGTGTACCCGGGGGCACAGATACGCAGTATTTT. Protein: CAWSVPGGTDTQYF.

This clone was observed a handful of times. The V call is TRBV7-2, the J call TRBJ1-2; D unresolved. This CDR3 comprises 14 residues. The V gene lost 1 base and the J gene lost 0 bases, with 6 bases spanning the gap. Germline loops: CDR1 SGHTA, CDR2 FQGNSA. CDR3 loop: CASSLGGANYGYTF. DNA of the CDR3: TGTGCCAGCAGCTTAGGCGGGGCTAACTATGGCTACACCTTC.

This clone came up once. The V and J genes are TRBV29-1 and TRBJ2-1; D is possibly TRBD1 (5 bases). The CDR3 totals 17 residues. Trimming left V 5 bases short and J 0 bases short, with 20 bases between. Germline loops: CDR1 SQVTM, CDR2 ANQGSEA. In DNA form, the CDR3 reads TGCAGCGTTAAGGCAGGGAAGGGAAGAAGCTCCTACAATGAGCAGTTCTTC. Translated: CSVKAGKGRSSYNEQFF.

Only one count was recorded for this clone. The CDR3 region has the DNA TGCGCCAGCAGCCAAGACAGGGTGTGGGACACTGAAGCTTTCTTT. Its translation: CASSQDRVWDTEAFF. The genes are TRBV4-1 and TRBJ1-1, with D maybe TRBD1 (5 bases). CDR1 is MGHRA, CDR2 YSYEKL, per germline. This CDR3 region has 15 residues. Trimming removed 0 bases at V and 3 bases at J, with 11 bases between.

This chain links TRBV6-6 with TRBJ1-1, with D unresolved. The ends were cut back, 4 bases at V and 3 bases at J, with 9 bases in the middle. The CDR3 is 13 residues long. From germline, CDR1 is MNHNY and CDR2 SVGAGI (reference sequence). The CDR3 DNA follows: TGTGCCAGCAGTTCCGAGTATCACACTGAAGCTTTCTTT. It translates to CASSSEYHTEAFF.

In this sample, this clone turned up once. The J gene is TRBJ2-3, the V gene TRBV19, with 9 bases lining up with TRBD2. V dropped 10 bases and J dropped 1; count of bases not matched to a gene: 3. Per the germline V gene, CDR1 is LNHDA and CDR2 is SQIVND (reference sequence). The CDR3 length is 13 residues. CDR3 sequence (DNA): TGTGCCACCCGGACTAGCGGCACAGATACGCAGTATTTT. It specifies CATRTSGTDTQYF.

The chain combines TRBV4-2 with TRBJ1-4; 7 nucleotides line up with TRBD1. V lost 4 bases and J lost 6; bases outside the gene matches: 5. This CDR3 has 14 amino acids. CDR1 and CDR2 (germline): LGHNA, YNFKEQ. CDR3 in DNA: TGTGCCAGCAGCCGCCAGGGGGACTATGAAAAACTGTTTTTT. It specifies CASSRQGDYEKLFF.

With respect to this clone: Mismatch with germline at one junction end may stem from a read error. The chain recombines TRBV5-1 with TRBJ2-3; 9 positions agree with TRBD1. The CDR3 runs to 15 residues. Germline V gene sequence: CDR1 SGHRS, CDR2 YFSETQ. This CDR3 reads CASRREQGAADTRYF. In nucleotides, the CDR3 is TGCGCCAGCCGAAGAGAACAGGGGGCGGCAGATACGCGGTATTTT.

The chain is built from TRBV28 and TRBJ2-1; 7 nucleotides line up with TRBD2. The junction had 2 bases not matched to a gene; V was cut back by 3 bases and J by 0 bases. Germline V gene lookup returns CDR1 MDHEN and CDR2 SYDVKM. This CDR3 has 15 residues. CDR3 amino acids: CASSLGGSSYNEQFF. As DNA, the CDR3 is TGTGCCAGCAGTTTGGGGGGGAGCTCCTACAATGAGCAGTTCTTC.

The V and J genes are TRBV27 and TRBJ1-4, with 7 positions matching TRBD1. J was trimmed by 4 bases and V by 8 bases; bases with no gene match: 4. The CDR3 is made up of 13 amino acids. The germline V gene encodes CDR1 MNHEY and CDR2 SMNVEV (reference sequence). The CDR3 sequence is CASGRQGNEKLFF. The CDR3 DNA reads as TGTGCCAGCGGTAGACAGGGTAATGAAAAACTGTTTTTT.